The T cell receptor beta chain described here comes from a study of long-term antiretroviral therapy in people with HIV. Whole-study results and caveats: Although diversity increased after ART, it remained lower than in transplant donor controls. Repertoires in HIV (unlike those of controls) had narrower CDR3 length ranges. Pre-ART expanded clones dominated the repertoire at every time point.

As regards this clone: Its antigen remains unknown.

immunoSEQ v3.0 was run at survey level. Libraries were prepared by immunoSEQ multiplex PCR; TCRdb keeps only in-frame clonotypes and omits some of them. Of under 20,000 clones in the sample, more than 65% were seen once. This CDR3 has 12 amino acids. CDR1 and CDR2 from the germline V gene are SQVTM and ANQGSEA. J was trimmed by 4 bases and V by 6 bases; bases with no gene match: 4. The input for sequencing was unsorted PBMCs, taken 0.5 years before starting antiretroviral therapy. The sequence derives from a woman aged 50 to 65 with HIV. The chain is built from TRBV29-1 and TRBJ2-7; 9 bases match TRBD1. CDR3 nucleotide sequence: TGCAGCGTGGGACAGGGAGAGTACGAGCAGTACTTC. This encodes CSVGQGEYEQYF.